The 8 T cell receptor beta chains reported below all come from one sample, sequenced in a study of blood T cell repertoires in COVID-19. Only in-frame clones appear in the TCRdb table, and some are missing; sequencing was by immunoSEQ multiplex PCR. The sample lists 150,000 to 200,000 clones, around three quarters occurring once. The sample taken for sequencing was peripheral blood. The receptors here all came from a man in his sixties with acute or convalescent COVID-19.

The CDR3 coding sequence is TGTGCCAGCAGCTTCTTACCGACTAGCGGGGGGGAGACCCAGTACTTC. Residues: CASSFLPTSGGETQYF. The chain is built from TRBV11-2 and TRBJ2-5; TRBD2 agrees at 13 bases. CDR3 length equals 16 residues. Germline trimming cut 3 bases from V and 5 bases from J; bases unmatched to any gene: 6. Germline V gene lookup returns CDR1 SGHAT and CDR2 FQNNGV. Full variable domain (missing parts from reference TRBV11-2 and TRBJ2-5): EAGVAQSPRYKIIEKRQSVAFWCNPISGHATLYWYQQILGQGPKLLIQFQNNGVVDDSQLPKDRFSAERLKGVDSTLKIQPAKLEDSAVYLCASSFLPTSGGETQYFGPGTRLLVL.

This clone was recorded once. The J gene is TRBJ2-3, the V gene TRBV11-3; D gene ambiguous. The germline V gene has CDR1 SGHNT and CDR2 YENEEA. The CDR3 sequence is 13 residues long. Deletions cut 1 base from V and 6 bases from J, with 8 bases between. CDR3: CASSLGSADTQYF. Here the CDR3 DNA reads TGTGCCAGCAGCTTAGGGTCCGCGGATACGCAGTATTTT.

V usage is TRBV4-3 and J usage is TRBJ1-2; TRBD1 agrees at 7 bases. This CDR3 has 14 residues. CDR1 and CDR2 (germline): LGHNA, YSLEER. V trimming: 1 base; J trimming: 8 bases; junction bases outside the gene matches: 7. The CDR3 here is CASSQVGTATGYTF. CDR3 nucleotides: TGCGCCAGCAGCCAAGTTGGGACAGCTACCGGCTACACCTTC.

The chain is built from TRBV28 and TRBJ2-7; 8 bases are shared with TRBD1. The CDR3 is 14 amino acids. Germline trimming cut 6 bases from V and 2 bases from J; bases unmatched to any gene: 6. CDR1 MDHEN and CDR2 SYDVKM come from the germline V gene. CDR3 in amino acids: CASSLTGEAYEQYF. The CDR3 region has the DNA TGTGCCAGCAGCCTGACAGGGGAAGCCTACGAGCAGTACTTC.

This rearrangement joins TRBV6-2 or TRBV6-3 to TRBJ1-5; D is unclear. The CDR3 runs to 15 residues. V dropped 5 bases and J dropped 3 bases, with 14 bases sitting between them. Germline V gene data show CDR1 as MNHEY and CDR2 as SVGEGT. The CDR3 reads CASSLNPQLNQPQHF. CDR3 DNA: TGTGCCAGCAGTCTAAACCCCCAACTCAATCAGCCCCAGCATTTT.

The rearrangement links TRBV4-1 to TRBJ1-1, with 7 bases aligning to TRBD1. CDR1 is MGHRA and CDR2 is YSYEKL in the germline V gene. V lost 2 bases and J lost 6; bases outside the gene matches: 9. The CDR3 sequence is 15 residues long. The CDR3 bases are TGCGCCAGCAGCCAATCCAGGGGGTCTGGCCCTGAAGCTTTCTTT. Amino acids: CASSQSRGSGPEAFF.

This chain links TRBV6-5 with TRBJ1-2; 12 bases are shared with TRBD1. The CDR3 contains 14 residues. V was clipped by 2 bases and J by 7 bases; unmatched bases: 2. CDR1 and CDR2 from the germline V gene are MNHEY and SVGAGI. CDR3 sequence reads: CASSYGTGGAGYTF. The CDR3 nucleotides are TGTGCCAGCAGTTACGGGACAGGGGGCGCTGGCTACACCTTC.

This clone came up a few times. The V and J genes are TRBV7-9 and TRBJ2-7; D possibly corresponds to TRBD2 (5 bases). The CDR3 extends over 14 amino acids. The germline CDR1 and CDR2 sequences are SEHNR and FQNEAQ (reference sequence). Trimming took off 2 bases at V and 6 bases at J, with 14 bases between the two ends. This CDR3 is CASSLRVEALEQYF. The DNA of the CDR3 is TGTGCCAGCAGCTTACGGGTGGAGGCCCTCGAGCAGTACTTC.